These 5 T cell receptor beta chains were sequenced from one sample in a study of blood T cells in healthy people across ages. PCR was performed a second time for roughly 7 to 11 cycles using a sample-barcoded 5' primer and a J-beta primer mix. A single record per CDR3 protein comes from TCRdb applying MiXCR to the 5' RACE reads. The table shows 800,000 to 950,000 distinct CDR3 sequences, with roughly 48% occurring only once. Sequenced: blood. The source of these receptors is a man in his thirties or forties in good health.

The V and J genes are TRBV10-3 and TRBJ2-5; 11 positions agree with TRBD2. Losses at the gene ends were 3 bases for V and 4 bases for J; bases not matched to a gene: 7. The CDR3 consists of 16 residues. Germline CDR1 and CDR2: ENHRY and SYGVKD. The CDR3 coding sequence is TGTGCCATCAGTGAACTAGCGGGGGCAAGCAGAGAGACCCAGTACTTC. Its protein product is CAISELAGASRETQYF.

The chain is built from TRBV5-1 and TRBJ1-1, with TRBD1 as a possible D gene (6 bases). The CDR3 consists of 16 residues. Germline values: CDR1 SGHRS, CDR2 YFSETQ. V was shortened by 6 bases and J by 0 bases, with 18 bases between the two germline ends. The CDR3 nucleotides are TGCGCCAGCACCGGGGGGGCCAGCTCAATGAACACTGAAGCTTTCTTT. Protein product: CASTGGASSMNTEAFF.

In its sample, this clonotype was seen a few times. CDR3: CSVQGQQNTEAFF. The DNA of the CDR3 is TGCAGCGTTCAGGGACAGCAGAACACTGAAGCTTTCTTT. The rearrangement uses TRBV29-1 and TRBJ1-1; 7 nucleotides line up with TRBD1. The J segment lost 1 base and the V segment lost 5 bases, leaving 4 bases of the junction unmatched. This CDR3 is 13 amino acids long. Germline loops: CDR1 SQVTM, CDR2 ANQGSEA.

The chain carries TRBV2 and TRBJ2-3; 10 bases are shared with TRBD1. The CDR3 runs 16 residues. V lost 2 bases and J lost 0; bases outside the gene matches: 2. The V gene's germline CDR1 is SNHLY and CDR2 FYNNEI. The CDR3: CASSEPTGGSTDTQYF. In DNA, the CDR3 is TGTGCCAGCAGTGAACCGACAGGGGGCAGCACAGATACGCAGTATTTT.

The chain is built from TRBV28 and TRBJ1-2; D possibly corresponds to TRBD1 (5 bases). The germline gives CDR1 MDHEN, CDR2 SYDVKM. The CDR3 has 12 amino acids. Trimming stripped 2 bases from V and 8 bases from J, with 9 bases between. The CDR3 region has the DNA TGTGCCAGCAGTTTAAGCAGGGAGGGCTACACCTTC. The encoded protein is CASSLSREGYTF.